The rows below give T cell receptor beta chains drawn from one sample of a study of brain metastases from non-small cell lung cancer. TCRdb keeps only in-frame clones here, not all; method: immunoSEQ multiplex PCR. The data hold around 1,400 clones, with roughly 80% observed a single time. The sample comprised tumor-adjacent normal tissue. These receptors originate from a donor aged 40 or older with non-small cell lung cancer. CDR3s include the opening cysteine and the closing phenylalanine or tryptophan. The D gene is left open where the match is weak. Clone sizes are given selectively: once, few, many, or a class where the clone is expanded.

clone_size: NA; d_call: NA; j_call: TRBJ1-3; v_call: TRBV9; cdr3_aa: CASGEGENTIYF; cdr3_nt: TGTGCCAGCGGGGAGGGGGAGAACACCATATATTTT
clone_size: NA; d_call: TRBD2; j_call: TRBJ2-3; v_call: TRBV28; cdr3_aa: CASSTGLAGITDTQYF; cdr3_nt: TGTGCCAGCAGTACCGGACTAGCGGGGATCACAGATACGCAGTATTTT
clone_size: NA; d_call: NA; j_call: TRBJ2-2; v_call: TRBV11-3; cdr3_aa: CASSLNHRAANTGELFF; cdr3_nt: TGTGCCAGCAGCCTCAATCACCGGGCCGCGAACACCGGGGAGCTGTTTTTT
clone_size: NA; d_call: NA; j_call: TRBJ2-5; v_call: TRBV10-3; cdr3_aa: CAISALDPTEQETQYF; cdr3_nt: TGTGCCATCAGTGCCCTCGACCCCACAGAACAAGAGACCCAGTACTTC
clone_size: NA; d_call: TRBD2; j_call: TRBJ2-1; v_call: TRBV7-2; cdr3_aa: CASTGLAGEYEQFF; cdr3_nt: TGTGCCAGCACCGGACTAGCGGGAGAGTATGAGCAGTTCTTC
clone_size: few; d_call: TRBD1; j_call: TRBJ1-1; v_call: TRBV29-1; cdr3_aa: CSVVEGRGITEAFF; cdr3_nt: TGCAGCGTTGTAGAAGGCAGGGGGATCACTGAAGCTTTCTTT
clone_size: NA; d_call: TRBD2; j_call: TRBJ2-7; v_call: TRBV19; cdr3_aa: CASSPGTSGTYEQYF; cdr3_nt: TGTGCCAGTAGTCCAGGGACTAGCGGGACTTACGAGCAGTACTTC
clone_size: NA; d_call: NA; j_call: TRBJ2-1; v_call: TRBV6-5; cdr3_aa: CASVRGDEQFF; cdr3_nt: TGTGCCAGCGTAAGGGGGGATGAGCAGTTCTTC
clone_size: NA; d_call: NA; j_call: TRBJ1-5; v_call: TRBV7-2; cdr3_aa: CASSLGGFNQPQHF; cdr3_nt: TGTGCCAGCAGCTTAGGGGGGTTCAATCAGCCCCAGCATTTT
clone_size: NA; d_call: NA; j_call: TRBJ1-2; v_call: TRBV25-1; cdr3_aa: CASSEYSGGYTF; cdr3_nt: TGTGCCAGCAGTGAATATTCTGGTGGCTACACCTTC
clone_size: NA; d_call: NA; j_call: TRBJ1-1; v_call: TRBV6-7; cdr3_aa: CASRPRARTGNTEAFF; cdr3_nt: TGTGCCAGCAGACCTAGAGCCCGAACGGGGAACACTGAAGCTTTCTTT
clone_size: few; d_call: TRBD2; j_call: TRBJ2-7; v_call: TRBV12-3/TRBV12-4; cdr3_aa: CATSSGGEQYF; cdr3_nt: TGTGCCACCTCCTCGGGGGGCGAGCAGTACTTC
clone_size: few; d_call: TRBD1; j_call: TRBJ2-2; v_call: TRBV20-1; cdr3_aa: CSASRTGSTGELFF; cdr3_nt: TGCAGTGCTAGTAGGACAGGGAGCACCGGGGAGCTGTTTTTT
clone_size: NA; d_call: TRBD2; j_call: TRBJ2-3; v_call: TRBV5-4; cdr3_aa: CASSFTTSGSTDTQYF; cdr3_nt: TGTGCCAGCAGCTTTACGACTAGCGGAAGCACAGATACGCAGTATTTT
clone_size: NA; d_call: NA; j_call: TRBJ1-1; v_call: TRBV25-1; cdr3_aa: CASSDPGTGNTEAFF; cdr3_nt: TGTGCCAGCAGTGATCCAGGGACGGGGAACACTGAAGCTTTCTTT
clone_size: NA; d_call: NA; j_call: TRBJ1-2; v_call: TRBV6-6; cdr3_aa: CASSYGRGNYGYTF; cdr3_nt: TGTGCCAGCAGTTACGGCAGGGGAAACTATGGCTACACCTTC
clone_size: NA; d_call: TRBD2; j_call: TRBJ2-3; v_call: TRBV4-1; cdr3_aa: CASSQAGRIADTQYF; cdr3_nt: TGCGCCAGCAGCCAAGCCGGGAGGATCGCAGATACGCAGTATTTT
clone_size: NA; d_call: TRBD1; j_call: TRBJ2-7; v_call: TRBV24-1; cdr3_aa: CATSDTGTGVGSEQYF; cdr3_nt: TGTGCCACCAGTGATACTGGGACAGGGGTTGGTTCCGAGCAGTACTTC
clone_size: NA; d_call: NA; j_call: TRBJ2-7; v_call: TRBV7-6; cdr3_aa: CASSPRLGALEQYF; cdr3_nt: TGTGCCAGCAGCCCTAGGTTAGGAGCCCTCGAGCAGTACTTC
clone_size: NA; d_call: TRBD1; j_call: TRBJ2-7; v_call: TRBV9; cdr3_aa: CASSPPGRDSNYEQYF; cdr3_nt: TGTGCCAGCAGCCCTCCCGGAAGGGACAGCAACTACGAGCAGTACTTC
clone_size: NA; d_call: TRBD2; j_call: TRBJ2-1; v_call: TRBV3-1/TRBV3-2; cdr3_aa: CASSQASGSSYNEQFF; cdr3_nt: TGTGCCAGCAGCCAAGCTAGCGGGTCTTCCTACAATGAGCAGTTCTTC
clone_size: NA; d_call: NA; j_call: TRBJ1-6; v_call: TRBV12-5; cdr3_aa: CASGFPQSSYNSPLHF; cdr3_nt: TGTGCTAGTGGTTTCCCACAGAGCTCCTATAATTCACCCCTCCATTTT
clone_size: NA; d_call: TRBD2; j_call: TRBJ2-7; v_call: TRBV28; cdr3_aa: CASAQAGDYEQYF; cdr3_nt: TGTGCCAGTGCCCAAGCGGGAGACTACGAGCAGTACTTC
clone_size: few; d_call: TRBD1; j_call: TRBJ2-1; v_call: TRBV24-1; cdr3_aa: CATSDLGQGSGNEQFF; cdr3_nt: TGTGCCACCAGTGATTTGGGACAGGGGAGCGGCAATGAGCAGTTCTTC
clone_size: NA; d_call: NA; j_call: TRBJ2-1; v_call: TRBV6-5; cdr3_aa: CASRGLERDNEQFF; cdr3_nt: TGTGCCAGCAGGGGGTTGGAGCGGGACAATGAGCAGTTCTTC
clone_size: NA; d_call: NA; j_call: TRBJ1-5; v_call: TRBV3-1/TRBV3-2; cdr3_aa: CASSPRGSGQPQHF; cdr3_nt: TGTGCCAGCAGCCCCCGTGGGTCGGGTCAGCCCCAGCATTTT
clone_size: NA; d_call: NA; j_call: TRBJ1-5; v_call: TRBV28; cdr3_aa: CASAIMRLGRGQPQHF; cdr3_nt: TGTGCCAGCGCCATAATGAGGTTGGGGCGGGGACAGCCCCAGCATTTT
clone_size: NA; d_call: NA; j_call: TRBJ1-3; v_call: TRBV3-1/TRBV3-2; cdr3_aa: CASSQAVVFGNTIYF; cdr3_nt: TGTGCCAGCAGCCAAGCCGTCGTGTTCGGAAACACCATATATTTT
clone_size: NA; d_call: TRBD2; j_call: TRBJ2-2; v_call: TRBV9; cdr3_aa: CASSVESGRKSGELFF; cdr3_nt: TGTGCCAGCAGCGTAGAAAGCGGGAGAAAGTCCGGGGAGCTGTTTTTT
clone_size: NA; d_call: TRBD2; j_call: TRBJ2-7; v_call: TRBV11-3; cdr3_aa: CASSLGLRGGSEQYF; cdr3_nt: TGTGCCAGCAGCTTAGGGCTTCGGGGAGGGAGCGAGCAGTACTTC
clone_size: NA; d_call: NA; j_call: TRBJ2-3; v_call: TRBV28; cdr3_aa: CASSRRDSTDTQYF; cdr3_nt: TGTGCCAGCAGTAGGCGGGATAGCACAGATACGCAGTATTTT
clone_size: NA; d_call: NA; j_call: TRBJ2-2; v_call: TRBV18; cdr3_aa: CASSAAGELFF; cdr3_nt: TGTGCCAGCTCGGCGGCCGGGGAGCTGTTTTTT
clone_size: NA; d_call: NA; j_call: TRBJ2-2; v_call: TRBV19; cdr3_aa: CASSPNPLDTGELFF; cdr3_nt: TGTGCCAGTAGTCCCAACCCTCTCGACACCGGGGAGCTGTTTTTT
clone_size: NA; d_call: NA; j_call: TRBJ2-7; v_call: TRBV12-3/TRBV12-4; cdr3_aa: CASSPQSYEQYF; cdr3_nt: TGTGCCAGCAGTCCGCAATCCTACGAGCAGTACTTC
clone_size: NA; d_call: NA; j_call: TRBJ2-3; v_call: TRBV7-8; cdr3_aa: CASSWRGTRTDTQYF; cdr3_nt: TGTGCCAGCAGCTGGCGCGGGACTCGCACAGATACGCAGTATTTT
clone_size: few; d_call: NA; j_call: TRBJ2-2; v_call: TRBV10-3; cdr3_aa: CAIGGTGELFF; cdr3_nt: TGTGCCATCGGGGGGACCGGGGAGCTGTTTTTT
clone_size: NA; d_call: NA; j_call: TRBJ2-3; v_call: TRBV21-1; cdr3_aa: CASLFTTGAPDTQYF; cdr3_nt: TGTGCCAGCTTATTCACGACAGGGGCCCCAGATACGCAGTATTTT
clone_size: NA; d_call: NA; j_call: TRBJ1-5; v_call: TRBV30; cdr3_aa: CAWSSGQGIGQPQHF; cdr3_nt: TGTGCCTGGAGTTCAGGGCAGGGAATTGGTCAGCCCCAGCATTTT
clone_size: large; d_call: NA; j_call: TRBJ1-1; v_call: TRBV29-1; cdr3_aa: CSVQPLGGNFNEAFF; cdr3_nt: TGCAGCGTTCAACCGCTCGGGGGCAATTTTAATGAAGCTTTCTTT
clone_size: NA; d_call: TRBD1; j_call: TRBJ2-7; v_call: TRBV6-6; cdr3_aa: CASSRDRDRVIYEQYF; cdr3_nt: TGTGCCAGCAGTCGAGACCGGGACAGGGTAATCTACGAGCAGTACTTC
clone_size: few; d_call: TRBD1; j_call: TRBJ2-7; v_call: TRBV4-3; cdr3_aa: CASSQGTGGSYEQYF; cdr3_nt: TGCGCCAGCAGCCAAGGGACAGGGGGGTCCTACGAGCAGTACTTC
clone_size: NA; d_call: TRBD2; j_call: TRBJ2-3; v_call: TRBV19; cdr3_aa: CASSAGLAADTQYF; cdr3_nt: TGTGCCAGTAGTGCGGGACTAGCGGCTGATACGCAGTATTTT
clone_size: NA; d_call: TRBD2; j_call: TRBJ2-7; v_call: TRBV19; cdr3_aa: CASNPGTSGTYEQYF; cdr3_nt: TGTGCCAGTAATCCCGGGACTAGCGGGACCTACGAGCAGTACTTC
clone_size: NA; d_call: NA; j_call: TRBJ2-5; v_call: TRBV27; cdr3_aa: CASRKETQYF; cdr3_nt: TGTGCCAGCAGAAAAGAGACCCAGTACTTC
clone_size: NA; d_call: TRBD1; j_call: TRBJ1-5; v_call: TRBV5-6; cdr3_aa: CASSLGQGGQPQHF; cdr3_nt: TGTGCCAGCAGCTTGGGGCAGGGGGGCCAGCCCCAGCATTTT
clone_size: NA; d_call: NA; j_call: TRBJ2-1; v_call: TRBV5-4; cdr3_aa: CASSFPRGHNEQFF; cdr3_nt: TGTGCCAGCAGCTTTCCCAGAGGGCACAATGAGCAGTTCTTC
clone_size: NA; d_call: NA; j_call: TRBJ2-1; v_call: TRBV6-1; cdr3_aa: CASSDQGLWGEQFF; cdr3_nt: TGTGCCAGCAGTGATCAGGGCCTCTGGGGTGAGCAGTTCTTC
clone_size: NA; d_call: TRBD1; j_call: TRBJ2-2; v_call: TRBV7-9; cdr3_aa: CASSRGTGSTGELFF; cdr3_nt: TGTGCCAGCAGCCGGGGGACAGGGTCCACCGGGGAGCTGTTTTTT
clone_size: NA; d_call: TRBD1; j_call: TRBJ2-7; v_call: TRBV29-1; cdr3_aa: CSVVTGAEQYF; cdr3_nt: TGCAGCGTTGTGACAGGGGCCGAGCAGTACTTC
clone_size: NA; d_call: NA; j_call: TRBJ2-7; v_call: TRBV6-5; cdr3_aa: CASCRSGDDPYEQYF; cdr3_nt: TGTGCCAGCTGTCGGAGTGGGGACGATCCCTACGAGCAGTACTTC
clone_size: NA; d_call: NA; j_call: TRBJ2-7; v_call: TRBV27; cdr3_aa: CASSFPGREQYF; cdr3_nt: TGTGCCAGCAGTTTCCCAGGGCGCGAGCAGTACTTC
clone_size: NA; d_call: NA; j_call: TRBJ2-7; v_call: TRBV6-5; cdr3_aa: CASSRGGISYEQYF; cdr3_nt: TGTGCCAGCAGTCGTGGCGGAATTTCCTACGAGCAGTACTTC